This passage covers 3 T cell receptor beta chains from one sample sequenced in a study of blood T cell repertoires in COVID-19. Only in-frame clones appear in the TCRdb table, and some are missing; sequencing was by immunoSEQ multiplex PCR. This table holds a few hundred thousand clones, 83% found once. The specimen was peripheral blood. These receptors were collected from a woman between 25 and 40 years old with COVID-19, enrolled during active disease.

Here the CDR3 reads CASSWTGELFF. The DNA for the CDR3 is TGTGCCAGCAGTTGGACAGGGGAGCTGTTTTTT. The V call is TRBV12-3 or TRBV12-4, the J call TRBJ2-2; tentatively, D is TRBD1 (5 bases). Trimming removed 4 bases at V and 8 bases at J, with 5 bases between. This CDR3 contains 11 residues.

This clone occurred a few times. The chain is built from TRBV19 and TRBJ1-1; D is uncertain. Germline V gene data show CDR1 as LNHDA and CDR2 as SQIVND (reference sequence). The germline V and J ends were trimmed by 3 bases and 1 base, with 9 bases remaining between them. The CDR3 sequence is 14 residues long. CDR3 sequence (DNA): TGTGCCAGTAGTATTAACGGTCCGAACACTGAAGCTTTCTTT. Protein sequence: CASSINGPNTEAFF.

The chain is built from TRBV7-9 and TRBJ2-1; 7 bases line up with TRBD1. CDR1 and CDR2 from the germline V gene are SEHNR and FQNEAQ (reference sequence). This CDR3 is 15 amino acids long. The ends lost 8 bases at V and 0 bases at J; junction bases unmatched: 7. In DNA form, the CDR3 reads TGTGCCAGCTCCGGGACAGCGAGCTCCTACAATGAGCAGTTCTTC. This gives the protein CASSGTASSYNEQFF.